This entry features one T cell receptor (beta chain) sequence. Its specificity is not known. The Oncomine TCR Beta short-read assay was applied to DNA of cultured CD4+ T cells. MiXCR, run by TCRdb on the PCR reads, gives a single entry per CDR3 protein. The sample yields about 12,000 distinct CDR3 sequences, about 79% seen once. The treatment: 10-day PBMC culture with coronavirus spike peptide pools or control peptides (ViraFEST assay). Negative selection recovered the CD4+ T cells once they had spent about eleven days in culture. This record comes from a study of vaccination and CD4 T cells after COVID-19. The TCR comes from a human donor who had recovered from COVID-19. The specimen sequenced was CD4+ T cells from blood, cultured in vitro.

The CDR3 spells CASVPAGIRNSPLHF. In DNA, the CDR3 is TGTGCCAGCGTTCCAGCCGGGATACGAAATTCACCCCTCCACTTT. J is TRBJ1-6 and V is TRBV6-2 or TRBV6-3; D unresolved. Germline values: CDR1 MNHEY, CDR2 SVGEGT. This CDR3 spans 15 amino acids. V was trimmed by 8 bases and J by 7 bases, leaving 18 bases between them.